Included here is one TCR beta chain sequence, with context. Its antigen is not identified. The CDR3 contains 14 residues. The ends were cut back, 1 base at V and 4 bases at J, with 10 bases in the middle. Germline values: CDR1 MNHNS, CDR2 SASEGT. Measured with immunoSEQ multiplex PCR; TCRdb has only the in-frame clones, and not every one. The data contain approximately 140,000 clones, more than 90% of them singletons. This entry belongs to a study of T cell responses to AZD1222 COVID-19 vaccine. General study results and limits: Repertoire samples came only from after the peak T cell response. Spike-spanning, vaccine-associated CD4 TCRs were dominant at 160-218 and 743-854.

The rearrangement uses TRBV6-1 and TRBJ1-2; maybe TRBD1 (6 bases). This specimen was peripheral blood, taken 28 days after the second AZD1222 dose. The receptor was derived from an adult who received the AZD1222 COVID-19 vaccine. The CDR3 DNA reads as TGTGCCAGCAGTGAAGAGGGGGATAGCTATGGCTACACCTTC. This gives the protein CASSEEGDSYGYTF.